Included here is one T cell receptor (beta chain) sequence, with context. The data belong to a study of control samples from healthy donors and cancer patients. The CDR3 totals 13 residues. With 5 bases removed from V and 5 bases from J, the gap between germline ends came to 12 bases. Germline V gene data show CDR1 as SEHNR and CDR2 as FQNEAQ (reference sequence). Only in-frame clones appear in the TCRdb table, and some are missing; sequencing was by immunoSEQ multiplex PCR. The table shows 150,000 to 200,000 clones, with 91% occurring only once. The TCR comes from a woman in her twenties or thirties in good health. The sample comprised blood. The rearrangement joins TRBV7-9 to TRBJ1-2; D may be TRBD1 (6 bases). Written as DNA, the CDR3 is TGTGCCAGCAGCGCAGGGGACCCTTATGGCTACACCTTC. Its protein is CASSAGDPYGYTF.